This TCR beta chain was found in a study of blood T cell repertoires in COVID-19. Germline V lookup: CDR1 LNHDA, CDR2 SQIVND (reference sequence). Trimming stripped 1 base from V and 5 bases from J, with 6 bases between. The CDR3 is 13 residues long. Produced via immunoSEQ multiplex PCR; TCRdb's table is partial and in-frame only. The data show some 110,000 clones, with around nine tenths seen just once and roughly 2% held by the top ten. Material: peripheral blood. The V and J genes are TRBV19 and TRBJ2-1; no firm D call. The sequence derives from a human donor with active COVID-19. The donor label of this sample is uncertain. The CDR3 is CASSIVAHNEQFF. The CDR3 coding sequence is TGTGCCAGTAGTATAGTAGCTCACAATGAGCAGTTCTTC.